Listed here are 21 T cell receptor beta chains from one sample, sequenced in a study of vaccination effects on CD4 cells after COVID-19. No cognate antigen is known for these TCRs. The assay was immunoSEQ multiplex PCR, and TCRdb's table has in-frame clones only and misses some. Of roughly 59,000 clones listed, roughly three quarters are singletons. Sequencing was preceded by expansion of antigen-specific CD4+ T cells with viral peptide pools in the ViraFEST assay. Following culture for about 11 days, CD4+ T cells were isolated. Either the BNT162b2 or mRNA-1273 vaccine was given to participants in two doses. The input for sequencing was CD4+ T cells from PBMCs cultured with HCoV-OC43 spike peptides, taken after COVID-19 vaccination. Subset given: HCoV-OC43 spike overlapping peptide pool stimulation. The source of these receptors is a human donor who received a COVID-19 vaccine.

V is TRBV11-2 and J is TRBJ2-5, with 9 bases matching TRBD1. Germline CDR1 SGHAT, CDR2 FQNNGV. With 5 bases clipped from V and 0 bases from J, the junction kept 7 bases outside the gene matches. This CDR3 contains 16 residues. The CDR3 DNA follows: TGTGCCAGCAGCGTCCGACAGGGGGTGAACCAAGAGACCCAGTACTTC. It codes for CASSVRQGVNQETQYF.

The chain couples TRBV20-1 to TRBJ1-2; maybe TRBD1 (5 bases). CDR3 length: 12 residues. Germline V gene data show CDR1 as DFQATT and CDR2 as SNEGSKA (reference sequence). Trimming stripped 3 bases from V and 6 bases from J, with 11 bases between. The CDR3 DNA sequence: TGCAGTGCTAGTGCAGGGCTAGATGGCTACACCTTC. This codes for CSASAGLDGYTF.

CDR3 amino acids: CASSQKDRGPTDTQYF. In DNA form, the CDR3 reads TGCGCCAGCAGCCAGAAGGACAGGGGGCCCACAGATACGCAGTATTTT. The V and J genes are TRBV4-3 and TRBJ2-3; 11 bases align to TRBD1. V trimming: 3 bases; J trimming: 2 bases; junction bases outside the gene matches: 4. CDR1 is LGHNA and CDR2 is YSLEER in the germline V gene. The CDR3 runs to 16 residues.

The sample holds one count of this clone. The V call is TRBV6-6, the J call TRBJ1-2; a weak D match, TRBD1 (6 bases). Germline V gives CDR1 MNHNY, CDR2 SVGAGI (reference sequence). V lost 8 bases to trimming and J lost 7 bases, with 23 bases between them. There are 15 residues in the CDR3. The CDR3 coding sequence is TGTGCCAGCGGAACAACAGGGATAAGGGCAGGTGGCTACACCTTC. Translating gives CASGTTGIRAGGYTF.

The gene calls are TRBV7-9 and TRBJ2-5; D not certain. This CDR3 is 14 amino acids long. Trimming stripped 1 base from V and 1 base from J, with 7 bases between. Germline-derived CDR1 and CDR2 are SEHNR and FQNEAQ (reference sequence). CDR3 nucleotide sequence: TGTGCCAGCAGCTTAGAAAGATCCCAAGAGACCCAGTACTTC. Amino acids: CASSLERSQETQYF. Filled out from reference TRBV7-9 and TRBJ2-5, the complete variable domain reads DTGVSQNPRHKITKRGQNVTFRCDPISEHNRLYWYRQTLGQGPEFLTYFQNEAQLEKSRLLSDRFSAERPKGSFSTLEIQRTEQGDSAMYLCASSLERSQETQYFGPGTRLLVL.

This chain joins TRBV2 and TRBJ1-5; D may be TRBD1 (5 bases). Trimming pared 8 bases from V and 2 bases from J, leaving 10 bases between. The CDR3 loop spans 13 amino acids. Germline V gives CDR1 SNHLY, CDR2 FYNNEI. This CDR3 is CASLGEGNQPQHF. The CDR3 region has the DNA TGTGCCAGCTTAGGGGAGGGCAATCAGCCCCAGCATTTT.

The chain joins TRBV12-3 or TRBV12-4 to TRBJ2-5; D unresolved. The V end was cut by 6 bases, the J end by 5 bases, with 7 bases between. CDR3 length equals 11 residues. The CDR3: CASRQRETQYF. The DNA for the CDR3 is TGTGCCAGCAGGCAACGGGAGACCCAGTACTTC.

The chain employs TRBV5-4 and TRBJ2-1; no reliable D call. V lost 0 bases, J lost 1 base, and 8 bases lay in between. Looked up from germline, CDR1 is SGHNT and CDR2 is YYREEE (reference sequence). This CDR3 comprises 15 residues. The CDR3 sequence is CASSLGRDSYNEQFF. The CDR3 bases are TGTGCCAGCAGCTTGGGGCGAGATTCCTACAATGAGCAGTTCTTC. Full variable domain (remainder filled in from reference TRBV5-4 and TRBJ2-1): ETGVTQSPTHLIKTRGQQVTLRCSSQSGHNTVSWYQQALGQGPQFIFQYYREEENGRGNFPPRFSGLQFPNYSSELNVNALELDDSALYLCASSLGRDSYNEQFFGPGTRLTVL.

J is TRBJ1-1 and V is TRBV11-2; 7 bases line up with TRBD1. J was trimmed by 2 bases and V by 5 bases; bases with no gene match: 8. This CDR3 spans 15 amino acids. Germline CDR1 reads SGHAT; CDR2 reads FQNNGV. CDR3 sequence: CASSMNRGHNTEAFF. CDR3 DNA sequence: TGTGCCAGCAGCATGAACAGGGGTCACAACACTGAAGCTTTCTTT.

The chain carries TRBV19 and TRBJ1-5; D ambiguous. Germline V lookup: CDR1 LNHDA, CDR2 SQIVND (reference sequence). Trimming took 7 bases from V and 0 from J, leaving 13 bases between them. This CDR3 contains 15 residues. The CDR3 nucleotides read TGTGCCAGTAACCCGAGGATGGCTAGCAATCAGCCCCAGCATTTT. Encoded protein: CASNPRMASNQPQHF.

This clone has a single count. The chain combines TRBV18 with TRBJ1-4, with D possibly being TRBD1 (6 bases). The CDR3 is 15 residues long. CDR1 is KGHSH, CDR2 LQKENI, per germline. Trimming left V 6 bases short and J 4 bases short, with 15 bases between. The CDR3 region has the DNA TGTGCCAGCTCTTCCTCACAGGGAGTTAATGAAAAACTGTTTTTT. Amino acids: CASSSSQGVNEKLFF.

The chain recombines TRBV3-1 (or the pseudogene TRBV3-2) with TRBJ2-3; D perhaps matches TRBD2 (5 bases). Trimming removed 8 bases at V and 9 bases at J, with 21 bases between. The CDR3 is 14 residues long. Germline lookup yields CDR1 LGHDT and CDR2 YNNKEL (reference sequence). The CDR3 loop reads CASAPASSVRTQYF. In DNA form, the CDR3 reads TGTGCCAGCGCTCCGGCTAGCTCCGTTAGAACGCAGTATTTT.

This clone was found a few times. The J gene is TRBJ1-1, the V gene TRBV4-2, with D unclear. The CDR3 loop spans 15 amino acids. In germline, CDR1 is LGHNA, CDR2 YNFKEQ. Trimming pared 0 bases from V and 2 bases from J, leaving 10 bases between. CDR3 loop: CASSQDSGFNTEAFF. CDR3 sequence (DNA): TGTGCCAGCAGCCAAGATTCGGGCTTCAACACTGAAGCTTTCTTT.

Only one count was recorded for this clone. J is TRBJ2-5 and V is TRBV7-8, with a tentative D call TRBD1 (6 bases). V was pared by 5 bases and J by 6 bases, with 16 bases between. The germline V gene has CDR1 SGHVS and CDR2 FQNEAQ. The CDR3 runs to 14 residues. This CDR3 reads CASSRTTGSQTQYF. The CDR3 DNA is TGTGCCAGCAGCCGCACGACAGGATCCCAGACCCAGTACTTC. The full variable domain, its missing parts supplied by reference TRBV7-8 and TRBJ2-5, is GAGVSQSPRYKVAKRGQDVALRCDPISGHVSLFWYQQALGQGPEFLTYFQNEAQLDKSGLPSDRFFAERPEGSVSTLKIQRTQQEDSAVYLCASSRTTGSQTQYFGPGTRLLVL.

The V call is TRBV7-7, the J call TRBJ2-1, with a tentative D call TRBD1 (6 bases). V was trimmed by 1 base and J by 8 bases, leaving 15 bases between them. In germline, CDR1 is SSHAT, CDR2 FNYEAQ (reference sequence). The CDR3 length is 15 residues. In DNA form, the CDR3 reads TGTGCCAGCAGCTTAGAGAGCAGGGGCGCCGATGAGCAGTTCTTC. Protein sequence: CASSLESRGADEQFF.

This clone was found a few times. The J gene is TRBJ1-2, the V gene TRBV5-1; TRBD1 agrees at 11 bases. With V trimmed by 4 bases and J by 8 bases, 10 bases remained unmatched. There are 15 residues in the CDR3. Germline-derived CDR1 and CDR2 are SGHRS and YFSETQ. The CDR3 DNA sequence: TGCGCCAGCAGCACCGGGACAGGGGGATTTGAGGGCTACACCTTC. It encodes CASSTGTGGFEGYTF.

The chain uses TRBV7-2 and TRBJ1-2; D might be TRBD1 (6 bases). Looked up from germline, CDR1 is SGHTA and CDR2 is FQGNSA. The CDR3 sequence is 15 residues long. Trimming removed 0 bases from V and 4 bases from J, with 12 bases in between. CDR3 DNA sequence: TGTGCCAGCAGCTTAGCTGCGAGGACAGCCTATGGCTACACCTTC. It yields the protein CASSLAARTAYGYTF.

The chain links TRBV5-5 to TRBJ1-3; D uncertain. Trimming stripped 0 bases from V and 3 bases from J, with 10 bases between. This CDR3 spans 15 amino acids. Germline lookup yields CDR1 SGHKS and CDR2 YYEKEE (reference sequence). The CDR3 DNA reads as TGTGCCAGCAGCTTGGCGAGGTCCCTTGGAAACACCATATATTTT. Protein sequence: CASSLARSLGNTIYF. The full variable domain, rest sourced from reference TRBV5-5 and TRBJ1-3, is DAGVTQSPTHLIKTRGQQVTLRCSPISGHKSVSWYQQVLGQGPQFIFQYYEKEERGRGNFPDRFSARQFPNYSSELNVNALLLGDSALYLCASSLARSLGNTIYFGEGSWLTVV.

This clone was observed a few times. The V gene is TRBV28, the J gene TRBJ2-1, with 7 bases that match TRBD1. CDR1 and CDR2 from the germline V gene are MDHEN and SYDVKM. The ends lost 5 bases at V and 5 bases at J; junction bases unmatched: 18. There are 18 residues in the CDR3. As DNA, the CDR3 is TGTGCCAGCAGTCGCTCGACAGGGTTGGGCTCACTTGACAATGAGCAGTTCTTC. It translates to CASSRSTGLGSLDNEQFF.

The chain combines TRBV12-5 with TRBJ1-1; D not certain. The CDR3 contains 13 residues. Between the trimmed V and J ends, which lost 2 bases and 1 base, there was a span of 5 bases. Germline CDR1 LGHNT, CDR2 FRNRAP. CDR3 nucleotide sequence: TGTGCTAGTGGTTTGAAAGGGAACACTGAAGCTTTCTTT. Amino acids: CASGLKGNTEAFF.

J is TRBJ1-1 and V is TRBV18; tentatively, D is TRBD1 (6 bases). This CDR3 region has 17 residues. Germline CDR1 KGHSH, CDR2 LQKENI. Trimming stripped 3 bases from V and 0 bases from J, with 17 bases between. For the CDR3, the DNA is TGTGCCAGCTCACCCGTGGGGCAGGGGTTTTTGAACACTGAAGCTTTCTTT. Its translation: CASSPVGQGFLNTEAFF.